The 23 T cell receptor beta chains in this list originate from one sample, sequenced in a study of human T cells and chemical hapten exposure. Sample time point: patch test 1, 2 weeks after DPC sensitization. Treatment specified: therapeutic diphenylcyclopropenone sensitization with weekly scalp DPC. A single record per CDR3 protein comes from TCRdb applying MiXCR to the RACE reads. The repertoire holds roughly 120,000 distinct CDR3 sequences, with about 12% as singletons. Material: whole blood, obtained in connection with sensitization to the hapten diphenylcyclopropenone (DPC). These receptors were obtained from a woman aged 45-60 years with alopecia areata. Some clones in this sample may be carry-over from other donors' samples.

This clonotype was observed many times. The chain's CDR3 is CASRTSRDRAYEQYF. In DNA form, the CDR3 reads TGTGCCAGCAGAACAAGCCGGGACAGGGCCTACGAGCAGTACTTC. The rearrangement joins TRBV28 to TRBJ2-7; TRBD1 aligns across 9 bases. CDR3 size: 15 residues. Germline V gene sequence: CDR1 MDHEN, CDR2 SYDVKM. The junction had 8 bases not matched to a gene; V was cut back by 6 bases and J by 2 bases.

This clonotype was counted between two and nine times. The J gene is TRBJ2-7, the V gene TRBV7-2; 7 nucleotides align to TRBD1. Germline assignment: CDR1 SGHTA and CDR2 FQGNSA. J was trimmed by 2 bases and V by 3 bases; bases with no gene match: 4. The CDR3 totals 14 residues. CDR3 bases: TGTGCCAGCAGCTTCCCGGGACAGCCCTACGAGCAGTACTTC. Amino acids: CASSFPGQPYEQYF.

V and J are TRBV12-3 or TRBV12-4 and TRBJ2-2, with D perhaps TRBD1 (6 bases). The CDR3 loop spans 15 amino acids. Trimming pared 3 bases from V and 4 bases from J, leaving 12 bases between. The CDR3 DNA is TGTGCCAGCAGTTTCGGACAGAGGGGCACCGGGGAGCTGTTTTTT. Its translation: CASSFGQRGTGELFF.

This clonotype occurred a few times. The chain links TRBV7-2 to TRBJ2-4; 7 nucleotides line up with TRBD2. Trimming at V came to 5 bases and at J to 9 bases, leaving 7 bases not matched to a gene. Germline CDR1 is SGHTA and CDR2 is FQGNSA. The CDR3 extends over 13 amino acids. The CDR3 spells CASSRNGGFIQYF. The CDR3 nucleotides read TGTGCCAGCAGCCGAAACGGGGGGTTCATTCAGTACTTC.

This clonotype came up many times. J is TRBJ2-7 and V is TRBV28; D gene uncertain. Germline V gene sequence: CDR1 MDHEN, CDR2 SYDVKM. The CDR3 sequence is 15 residues long. V was trimmed by 5 bases and J by 5 bases, leaving 19 bases between them. The CDR3 loop is CASSPPSPGSHEQYF. The CDR3 nucleotides read TGTGCCAGCAGTCCCCCGTCCCCTGGGTCCCACGAGCAGTACTTC.

V is TRBV7-6 and J is TRBJ1-1; TRBD1 aligns across 9 bases. Germline assignment: CDR1 SGHVS and CDR2 FNYEAQ. This CDR3 region has 13 residues. V lost 5 bases, J lost 6 bases, and 4 bases stayed unmatched. Here the CDR3 reads CASSPRQGAEAFF. The CDR3 nucleotides are TGTGCCAGCAGCCCACGACAGGGGGCTGAAGCTTTCTTT.

In this sample, this clonotype turned up a few times. V and J are TRBV7-2 and TRBJ2-6, with D possibly matching TRBD1 (6 bases). This CDR3 is 16 amino acids long. Germline CDR1 and CDR2: SGHTA and FQGNSA. V was trimmed by 5 bases and J by 0 bases, leaving 11 bases between them. The CDR3 region has the DNA TGTGCCAGCAGCACAGGGACGGTCTCTGGGGCCAACGTCCTGACTTTC. Its protein product is CASSTGTVSGANVLTF.

This clonotype has a count of ten or more. CDR3 DNA sequence: TGTGCCAGCAGCCCCAGGGGGGCCGGGGAGCTGTTTTTT. Its translation: CASSPRGAGELFF. The chain couples TRBV7-2 to TRBJ2-2; D is possibly TRBD1 (7 bases). Per germline, CDR1 SGHTA and CDR2 FQGNSA. The CDR3 is 13 amino acids. Trimming took 5 bases from V and 6 from J, leaving 10 bases between them.

In its sample, this clonotype was seen a few times. The V gene is TRBV15, the J gene TRBJ2-1; 10 nucleotides align to TRBD2. The trim removed 8 bases at V and 7 bases at J, leaving 5 bases unmatched. The CDR3 has 13 amino acids. Per the germline V gene, CDR1 is LNHNV and CDR2 is YYDKDF (reference sequence). The CDR3 protein is CATLAGGGNEQFF. DNA for the CDR3: TGTGCCACCTTAGCGGGGGGAGGAAATGAGCAGTTCTTC.

The sample holds many counts of this clonotype. This CDR3 is CSASWGQTYGYTF. Here the CDR3 DNA reads TGCAGTGCTAGTTGGGGACAGACCTATGGCTACACCTTC. The genes are TRBV20-1 and TRBJ1-2, with TRBD1 matching 7 bases. This CDR3 is 13 amino acids long. Germline-derived CDR1 and CDR2 are DFQATT and SNEGSKA (reference sequence). With 3 bases clipped from V and 4 bases from J, the junction kept 5 bases outside the gene matches.

This clonotype was found many times. V and J are TRBV28 and TRBJ2-6; D is possibly TRBD2 (6 bases). Per germline, CDR1 MDHEN and CDR2 SYDVKM. V lost 3 bases and J lost 2, with 11 bases in between. This CDR3 is built from 16 residues. CDR3: CASSFPSGAGANVLTF. The CDR3 DNA reads as TGTGCCAGCAGTTTTCCGTCGGGGGCTGGGGCCAACGTCCTGACTTTC.

This clonotype was picked up a small number of times. The chain joins TRBV10-3 to TRBJ1-1; 10 positions agree with TRBD1. V trimming: 3 bases; J trimming: 3 bases; junction bases outside the gene matches: 4. CDR1 and CDR2 from the germline V gene are ENHRY and SYGVKD. The CDR3 is 15 residues long. CDR3 in amino acids: CAISERQGADTEAFF. The DNA for the CDR3 is TGTGCCATCAGTGAACGACAGGGGGCAGACACTGAAGCTTTCTTT.

This clonotype came up many times. This chain uses TRBV5-1 with TRBJ2-3; D is perhaps TRBD1 (5 bases). Germline CDR1 and CDR2: SGHRS and YFSETQ. The CDR3 is 14 amino acids. The V gene lost 0 bases and the J gene lost 3 bases, with 8 bases spanning the gap. The CDR3 DNA is TGCGCCAGCAGCTTGGACGACAGAACAGATACGCAGTATTTT. It yields the protein CASSLDDRTDTQYF.

This chain joins TRBV29-1 and TRBJ1-1; D might be TRBD1 (6 bases). Germline V CDR1 and CDR2: SQVTM, ANQGSEA. The CDR3 sequence is 12 residues long. Trimming cost V 6 bases and J 4 bases, with 12 bases left between them. CDR3 sequence reads: CSVGTLITEAFF. The CDR3 bases are TGCAGCGTGGGGACACTAATCACTGAAGCTTTCTTT.

This clonotype turned up a few times. The genes are TRBV6-2 or TRBV6-3 and TRBJ1-2; 8 bases are shared with TRBD1. This CDR3 spans 15 amino acids. CDR1 MNHEY and CDR2 SVGEGT come from the germline V gene. The V segment lost 5 bases and the J segment 5 bases; nucleotides outside the gene matches: 10. CDR3 bases: TGTGCCAGCAGTCCCGGACAGGGAAAGTGGTATGGCTACACCTTC. It specifies CASSPGQGKWYGYTF.

This clonotype came up many times. The chain recombines TRBV20-1 with TRBJ2-2; 9 bases agree with TRBD2. The germline CDR1 and CDR2 sequences are DFQATT and SNEGSKA (reference sequence). The trim removed 0 bases at V and 3 bases at J, leaving 5 bases unmatched. CDR3 size: 16 residues. CDR3 protein: CSARDSSGRYTGELFF. The DNA for the CDR3 is TGCAGTGCTAGAGATAGCAGCGGGAGGTACACCGGGGAGCTGTTTTTT.

The chain joins TRBV7-2 to TRBJ2-3; 11 bases agree with TRBD2. The V gene's germline CDR1 is SGHTA and CDR2 FQGNSA. V was clipped by 6 bases and J by 0 bases; unmatched bases: 2. This CDR3 region has 15 residues. The CDR3 sequence is CASRGTSGSTDTQYF. The DNA for the CDR3 is TGTGCCAGCAGGGGGACTAGCGGCAGCACAGATACGCAGTATTTT.

This clonotype was found many times. The V gene is TRBV29-1, the J gene TRBJ2-1, with 8 bases identical to TRBD1. The germline V gene has CDR1 SQVTM and CDR2 ANQGSEA. V was pared by 6 bases and J by 4 bases, with 5 bases of the junction left unmatched. The length of the CDR3 is 13 residues. CDR3 amino acids: CSVAGTGYNEQFF. The CDR3 coding sequence is TGCAGCGTGGCCGGGACAGGATACAATGAGCAGTTCTTC.

This clonotype came up many times. The rearrangement links TRBV20-1 to TRBJ1-1; D possibly corresponds to TRBD1 (5 bases). Germline assignment: CDR1 DFQATT and CDR2 SNEGSKA (reference sequence). The CDR3 runs 14 residues. With 2 bases removed from V and 4 bases from J, the gap between germline ends came to 14 bases. The CDR3 region has the DNA TGCAGTGCTAGAAAGGAAGGGGTTGGCACTGAAGCTTTCTTT. Translated, it gives CSARKEGVGTEAFF.

This clonotype was counted once. Given a much more abundant clone one base away, this may be a read error. V is TRBV6-2 or TRBV6-3 and J is TRBJ1-6, with D unclear. V lost 1 base and J lost 9, with 7 bases in between. There are 13 residues in the CDR3. Per germline, CDR1 MNHEY and CDR2 SVGEGT. The CDR3 DNA sequence: TGTGCCAGCAGTTACTTTGTGATTTCACCCCTCCACTTT. This encodes CASSYFVISPLHF.

This clonotype occurred a few times. The V call is TRBV11-2, the J call TRBJ2-1; 8 bases line up with TRBD2. Germline V CDR1 and CDR2: SGHAT, FQNNGV. This CDR3 has 14 residues. V lost 3 bases, J lost 8 bases, and 6 bases stayed unmatched. The CDR3 coding sequence is TGTGCCAGCAGCTTCGGACTAGCCTCGGATGAGCAGTTCTTC. It translates to CASSFGLASDEQFF.

This clonotype has ten or more counts. The CDR3 coding sequence is TGCGCCAGCAGCCCCCGGACTAGCGGGCGTATTTACGAGCAGTACTTC. This encodes CASSPRTSGRIYEQYF. The chain links TRBV5-1 to TRBJ2-7; TRBD2 agrees at 11 bases. CDR3 length: 16 amino acids. V trimming: 4 bases; J trimming: 4 bases; junction bases outside the gene matches: 10. The germline gives CDR1 SGHRS, CDR2 YFSETQ.

This chain connects TRBV28 to TRBJ2-3; D is unresolved. The germline gives CDR1 MDHEN, CDR2 SYDVKM. This CDR3 region has 14 residues. The V gene lost 8 bases and the J gene lost 2 bases, with 14 bases spanning the gap. In DNA, the CDR3 is TGTGCCAGCGGTGAACGTCAGGTCACAGATACGCAGTATTTT. Translated: CASGERQVTDTQYF. The full variable domain, with the rest looked up from reference TRBV28 and TRBJ2-3, is DVKVTQSSRYLVKRTGEKVFLECVQDMDHENMFWYRQDPGLGLRLIYFSYDVKMKEKGDIPEGYSVSREKKERFSLILESASTNQTSMYLCASGERQVTDTQYFGPGTRLTVL.